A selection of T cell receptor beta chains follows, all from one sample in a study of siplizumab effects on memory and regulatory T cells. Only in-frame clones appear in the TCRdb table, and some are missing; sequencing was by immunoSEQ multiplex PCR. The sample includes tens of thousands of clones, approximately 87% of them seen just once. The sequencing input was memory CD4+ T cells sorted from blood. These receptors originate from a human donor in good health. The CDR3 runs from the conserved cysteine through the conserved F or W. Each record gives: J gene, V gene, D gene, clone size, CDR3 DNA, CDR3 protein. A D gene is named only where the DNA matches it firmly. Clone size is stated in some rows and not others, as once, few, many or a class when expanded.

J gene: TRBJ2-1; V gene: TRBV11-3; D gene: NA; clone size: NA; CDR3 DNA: TGTGCCAGCAGCTTACAGGGTCTGGGATCCAATGAGCAGTTCTTC; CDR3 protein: CASSLQGLGSNEQFF
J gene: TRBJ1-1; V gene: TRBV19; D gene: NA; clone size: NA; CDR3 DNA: TGTGCCAGTAGTATTATGGGGGCGGCGGAAGCTTTCTTT; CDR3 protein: CASSIMGAAEAFF
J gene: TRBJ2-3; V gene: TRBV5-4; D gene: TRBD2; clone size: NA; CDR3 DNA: TGTGCCAGCAGCCCCCCCTCGGGAGGTTTCACAGATACGCAGTATTTT; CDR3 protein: CASSPPSGGFTDTQYF
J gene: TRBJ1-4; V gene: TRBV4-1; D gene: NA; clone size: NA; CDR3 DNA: TGCGCCAGCAGCCATCAAGGCCATGGGGACGGGGAACTGTTTTTT; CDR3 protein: CASSHQGHGDGELFF
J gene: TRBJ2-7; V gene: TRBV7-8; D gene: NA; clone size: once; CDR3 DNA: TGTGCCAGCAGCCCACCAAAGCTAACCTACGAGCAGTACTTC; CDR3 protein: CASSPPKLTYEQYF
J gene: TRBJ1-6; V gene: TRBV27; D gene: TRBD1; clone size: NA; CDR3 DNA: TGTGCCGGCAGTCCCAGGGGGCGAGGAAATTCACCCCTCCACTTT; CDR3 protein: CAGSPRGRGNSPLHF
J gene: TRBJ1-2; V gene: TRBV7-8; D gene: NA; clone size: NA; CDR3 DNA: TGTGCCAGCAGCCCTAGGACAGCCCTCCTAGCTAACTATGGCTACACCTTC; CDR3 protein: CASSPRTALLANYGYTF
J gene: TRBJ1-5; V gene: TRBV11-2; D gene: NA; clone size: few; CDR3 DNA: TGTGCCAGCAGCTATACTAGCAATCAGCCCCAGCATTTT; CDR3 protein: CASSYTSNQPQHF
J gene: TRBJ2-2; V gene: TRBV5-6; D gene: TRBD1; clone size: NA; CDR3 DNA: TGTGCCAGCAGCCCGCGCTCTACAGGGGGCACCGGGGAGCTGTTTTTT; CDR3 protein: CASSPRSTGGTGELFF
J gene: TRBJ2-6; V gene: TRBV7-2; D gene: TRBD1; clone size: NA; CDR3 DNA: TGTGCCAGCAGCTTAACAGGGGGCTCTGGGGCCAACGTCCTGACTTTC; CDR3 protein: CASSLTGGSGANVLTF
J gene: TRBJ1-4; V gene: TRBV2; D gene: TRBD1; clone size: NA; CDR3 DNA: TGTGCCAGCAGTGGACAGGGAAGAGGAGAAAAACTGTTTTTT; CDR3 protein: CASSGQGRGEKLFF
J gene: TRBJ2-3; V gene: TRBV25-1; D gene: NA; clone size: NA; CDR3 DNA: TGTGCCAGCAGTCTACAGGGAGTCGCAGATACGCAGTATTTT; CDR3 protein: CASSLQGVADTQYF
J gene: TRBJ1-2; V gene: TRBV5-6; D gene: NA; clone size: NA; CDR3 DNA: TGTGCCAGCAGCTTGAACCTGGGAGATAACTATGGCTACACCTTC; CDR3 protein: CASSLNLGDNYGYTF
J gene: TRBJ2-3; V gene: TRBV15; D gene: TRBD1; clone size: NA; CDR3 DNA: TGTGCCACCAGCGTCTACGGGACAGGGGACACAGATACGCAGTATTTT; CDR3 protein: CATSVYGTGDTDTQYF
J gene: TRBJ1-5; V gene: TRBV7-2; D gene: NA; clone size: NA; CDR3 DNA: TGTGCCAGCAGCTTAGGGGGGTATAGCAATCAGCCCCAGCATTTT; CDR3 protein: CASSLGGYSNQPQHF
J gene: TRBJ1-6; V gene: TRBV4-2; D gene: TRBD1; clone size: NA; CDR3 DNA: TGTGCCAGCAGCCCGCAGGACCAGACAGGGATTAGTTCACCCCTCCACTTT; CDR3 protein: CASSPQDQTGISSPLHF
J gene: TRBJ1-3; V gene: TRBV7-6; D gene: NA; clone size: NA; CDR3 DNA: TGTGCCAGCAGCCCCGGGAACCCTACGGCTCAGTCTTCTGGAAACACCATATATTTT; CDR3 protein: CASSPGNPTAQSSGNTIYF
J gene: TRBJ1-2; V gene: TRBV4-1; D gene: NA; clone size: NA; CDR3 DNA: TGCGCCAGCAGCCTCCGGAACCGGGACCCAGCTAACTATGGCTACACCTTC; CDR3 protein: CASSLRNRDPANYGYTF
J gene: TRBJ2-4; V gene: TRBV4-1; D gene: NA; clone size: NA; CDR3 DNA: TGCGCCAGCAGCCAAGAAGTGGCGGGCCTGGGAGCCAAAAACATTCAGTACTTC; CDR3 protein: CASSQEVAGLGAKNIQYF
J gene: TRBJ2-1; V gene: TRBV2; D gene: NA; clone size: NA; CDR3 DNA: TGTGCCAGCAGCCAGACTATGGGAAATTACAATGAGCAGTTCTTC; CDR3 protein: CASSQTMGNYNEQFF
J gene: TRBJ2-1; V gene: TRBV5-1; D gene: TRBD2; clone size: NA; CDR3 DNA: TGCGCCAGCGGGACCGGGACTAGCAGCCACAATGAGCAGTTCTTC; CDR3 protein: CASGTGTSSHNEQFF
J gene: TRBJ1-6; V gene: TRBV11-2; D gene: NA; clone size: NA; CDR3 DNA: TGTGCCAGCAGCTTCTCCGGGTCCGGGAATTCACCCCTCCACTTT; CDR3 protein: CASSFSGSGNSPLHF
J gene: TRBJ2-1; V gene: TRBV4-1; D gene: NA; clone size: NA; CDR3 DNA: TGCGCCAGCAGCCAGGGCCCACAGGCCACCTACAATGAGCAGTTCTTC; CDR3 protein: CASSQGPQATYNEQFF
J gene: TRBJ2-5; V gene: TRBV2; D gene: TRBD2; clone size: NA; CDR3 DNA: TGTGCCAGCAGAACCTCTAGCGGGAGGGCTCAGACCCAGTACTTC; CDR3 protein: CASRTSSGRAQTQYF
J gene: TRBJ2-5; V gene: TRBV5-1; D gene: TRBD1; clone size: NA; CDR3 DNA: TGCGCCAGCAGCCACGGGACAGGGCAAGAGACCCAGTACTTC; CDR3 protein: CASSHGTGQETQYF
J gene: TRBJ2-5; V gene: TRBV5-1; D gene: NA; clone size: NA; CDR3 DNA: TGCGCCAGCAAAATTGTGAGTTTACAAGAGACCCAGTACTTC; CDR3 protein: CASKIVSLQETQYF
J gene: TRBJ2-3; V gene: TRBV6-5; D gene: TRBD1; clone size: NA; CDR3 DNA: TGTGCCAGCAGTAAAAGACAGGGTGAATTAGATTTT; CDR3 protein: CASSKRQGELDF
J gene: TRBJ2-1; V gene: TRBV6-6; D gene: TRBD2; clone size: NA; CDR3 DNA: TGTGCCAGCAGGAACCTTCTAGCGGGGCGTGGGGAGCAGTTCTTC; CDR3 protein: CASRNLLAGRGEQFF
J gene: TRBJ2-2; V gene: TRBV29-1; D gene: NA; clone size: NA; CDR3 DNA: TGCAGCGTTGAGGTCGGGAGCCGCACCGGGGAGCTGTTTTTT; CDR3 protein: CSVEVGSRTGELFF
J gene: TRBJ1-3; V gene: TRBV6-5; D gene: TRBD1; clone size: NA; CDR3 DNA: TGTGCCACTGGGACAGAAGGAAACACCATATATTTT; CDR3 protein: CATGTEGNTIYF
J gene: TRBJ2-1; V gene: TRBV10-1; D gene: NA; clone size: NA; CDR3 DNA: TGCGCCAGCAGTGAGCCAGGGTTGGGCGAGGGTGAGCAGTTCTTC; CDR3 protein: CASSEPGLGEGEQFF
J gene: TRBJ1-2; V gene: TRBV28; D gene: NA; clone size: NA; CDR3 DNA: TGTGCCAGCAGTTTATCGGGGTTGGCTGGCTACACCTTC; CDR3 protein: CASSLSGLAGYTF
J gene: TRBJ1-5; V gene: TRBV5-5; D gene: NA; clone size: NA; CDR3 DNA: TGTGCCAGCAGCTTCCTAGGTGAGAATCAGCCCCAGCATTTT; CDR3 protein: CASSFLGENQPQHF
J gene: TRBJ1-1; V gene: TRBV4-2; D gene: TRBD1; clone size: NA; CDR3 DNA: TGTGCCAGCAGCCAAGATGGGCCCCACAGGGGCACTGAAGCTTTCTTT; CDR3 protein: CASSQDGPHRGTEAFF
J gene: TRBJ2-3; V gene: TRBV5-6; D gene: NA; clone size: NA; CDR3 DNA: TGTGCCAGCAGCAAAAGCCAGGGAGATACGCAGTATTTT; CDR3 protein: CASSKSQGDTQYF
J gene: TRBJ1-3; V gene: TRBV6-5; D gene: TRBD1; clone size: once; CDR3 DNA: TGTGCCAGCAGCCGCACGACAGGGGCAGGAAACACCATATATTTT; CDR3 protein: CASSRTTGAGNTIYF
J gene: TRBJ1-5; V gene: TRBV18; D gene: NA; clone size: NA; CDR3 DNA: TGTGCCAGCTCACCACCGAGTGGGCAGAGGAATCAGCCCCAGCATTTT; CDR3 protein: CASSPPSGQRNQPQHF
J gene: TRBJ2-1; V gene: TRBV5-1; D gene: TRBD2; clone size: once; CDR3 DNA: TGCGCCAGCTCGACTAGCGGGAACCCTAGCTCCTACAATGAGCAGTTCTTC; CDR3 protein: CASSTSGNPSSYNEQFF
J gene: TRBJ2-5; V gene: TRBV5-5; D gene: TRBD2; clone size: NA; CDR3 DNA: TGTGCCAGCAGCTTGGAGGGGACTAGCGGGGAGACCCAGTACTTC; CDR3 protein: CASSLEGTSGETQYF
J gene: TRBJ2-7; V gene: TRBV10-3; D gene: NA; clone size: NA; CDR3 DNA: TGTGCCATCAGTGAGTTCCAGGGACCCTACGAGCAGTACTTC; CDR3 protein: CAISEFQGPYEQYF
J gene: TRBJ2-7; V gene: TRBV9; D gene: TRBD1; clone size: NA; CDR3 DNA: TGTGCCAGCAGCTCGGACAGGGTCCCCTACGAGCAGTACTTC; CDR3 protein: CASSSDRVPYEQYF
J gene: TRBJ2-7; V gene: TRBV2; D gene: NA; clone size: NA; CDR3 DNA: TGTGCCAGCAGGCGGGACCGCAGGGGCGAGCAGTACTTC; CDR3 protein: CASRRDRRGEQYF
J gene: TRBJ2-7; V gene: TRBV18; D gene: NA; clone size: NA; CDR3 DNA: TGTGCCAGCTCCCCGGATGGAGGGCGTGAGCAGTACTTC; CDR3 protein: CASSPDGGREQYF
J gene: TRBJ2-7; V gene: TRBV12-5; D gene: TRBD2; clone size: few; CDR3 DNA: TGTGCTACCCAGCGGGGGGCATCCTACGAGCAGTACTTC; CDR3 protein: CATQRGASYEQYF
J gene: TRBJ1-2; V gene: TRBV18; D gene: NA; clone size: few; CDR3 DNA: TGTGCCAGCTCACCTACCGGGGGCCCTGATGGCTACACCTTC; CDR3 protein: CASSPTGGPDGYTF
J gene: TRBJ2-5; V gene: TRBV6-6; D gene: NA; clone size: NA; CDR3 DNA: TGTGCCAGCACCGCCGGGGAGACCCAGTACTTC; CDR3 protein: CASTAGETQYF
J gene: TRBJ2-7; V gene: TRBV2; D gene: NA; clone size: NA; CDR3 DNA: TGTGCCAGCAATCAGGATTATTCCTACGAGCAGTACTTC; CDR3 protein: CASNQDYSYEQYF
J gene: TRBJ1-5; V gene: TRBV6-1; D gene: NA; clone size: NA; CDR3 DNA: TGTGCCAGCAGTGAATCTCAGGGACAACAGCCCCAGCATTTT; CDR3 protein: CASSESQGQQPQHF
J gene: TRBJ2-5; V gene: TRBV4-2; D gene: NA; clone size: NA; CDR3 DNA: TGTGCCAGCAGCCAAGATCGTCCGGATCAAGAGACCCAGTACTTC; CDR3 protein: CASSQDRPDQETQYF
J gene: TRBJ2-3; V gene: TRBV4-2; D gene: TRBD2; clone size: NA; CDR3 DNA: TGTGCCAGCAGCGCACTAGCGGGAGACACAGATACGCAGTATTTT; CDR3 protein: CASSALAGDTDTQYF
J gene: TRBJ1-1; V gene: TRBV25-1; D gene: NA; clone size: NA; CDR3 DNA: TGTGCCAGCACGAGAGACGGGAACACTGAAGCTTTCTTT; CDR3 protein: CASTRDGNTEAFF